This is a list of T cell receptor beta chains from one sample in a study of OX40 agonist ivuxolimab in advanced cancers. Only in-frame clones appear in the TCRdb table, and some are missing; sequencing was by immunoSEQ multiplex PCR. The profile shows fewer than 65,000 clones, around nine tenths of them singletons. This material consisted of CD4+ or CD8+ T cells sorted from blood, taken in a trial of the OX40 agonist ivuxolimab. The receptors originated from an adult with an advanced solid tumor such as melanoma, head and neck, liver or kidney cancer. The CDR3 runs from the conserved cysteine through the conserved F or W. The order of the fields is clone size, J gene, D gene, V gene, CDR3 protein, CDR3 DNA. The D gene is left open where the match is weak. Only part of the rows carry a size: once, few, many, or a class if the clone is expanded.

>.|TRBJ1-2|.|TRBV28
CASSFQGTLNYGYTF
TGTGCCAGCAGTTTTCAGGGGACCCTTAACTATGGCTACACCTTC
>once|TRBJ2-3|.|TRBV4-1
CASSQRGTVLADTQYF
TGCGCCAGCAGCCAACGAGGTACAGTTCTCGCAGATACGCAGTATTTT
>.|TRBJ2-1|TRBD2|TRBV7-8
CASSPPSGSFNEQFF
TGTGCCAGCAGCCCCCCTAGCGGGAGCTTCAATGAGCAGTTCTTC
>.|TRBJ2-7|TRBD2|TRBV7-2
CASSFSGGEQYF
TGTGCCAGCAGCTTTTCCGGGGGGGAGCAGTACTTC
>.|TRBJ2-7|.|TRBV6-5
CASSTNRNTYEQYF
TGTGCCAGCAGTACCAACAGGAATACCTACGAGCAGTACTTC
>.|TRBJ2-5|.|TRBV7-6
CASSLEVETQYF
TGTGCCAGCAGCTTAGAGGTAGAGACCCAGTACTTC
>once|TRBJ2-7|.|TRBV27
CATRASAYTYEQYF
TGTGCCACTCGGGCTAGCGCCTATACCTACGAGCAGTACTTC
>.|TRBJ2-2|.|TRBV7-7
CASSLYSVTGELFF
TGTGCTAGCAGCTTATACAGTGTGACCGGGGAGCTGTTTTTT
>.|TRBJ1-1|.|TRBV6-5
CASSWSRDNTEAFF
TGTGCCAGCAGTTGGTCGAGGGACAACACTGAAGCTTTCTTT
>.|TRBJ1-2|.|TRBV30
CAWSRPMNYGYTF
TGTGCCTGGAGTAGACCTATGAACTATGGCTACACCTTC
>.|TRBJ2-3|.|TRBV29-1
CSVEQQPTDTQYF
TGCAGCGTTGAACAGCAGCCCACAGATACGCAGTATTTT
>.|TRBJ2-6|.|TRBV6-5
CASSSLAGANVLTF
TGTGCCAGCAGTTCGTTAGCTGGGGCCAACGTCCTGACTTTC
>.|TRBJ1-5|TRBD1|TRBV18
CASSPPGQGEHQPQHF
TGTGCCAGCTCACCTCCGGGACAGGGAGAGCATCAGCCCCAGCATTTT
>.|TRBJ2-1|TRBD1|TRBV5-4
CASSTAGTGITYEQFF
TGTGCCAGCAGCACAGCCGGGACAGGGATTACCTATGAGCAGTTCTTC
>.|TRBJ2-1|.|TRBV28
CASSYAGSYNEQFF
TGTGCCAGCAGTTACGCGGGTTCCTACAATGAGCAGTTCTTC
>.|TRBJ2-5|.|TRBV19
CASSTLDFQETQYF
TGTGCCAGTAGTACCCTGGACTTCCAAGAGACCCAGTACTTC
>.|TRBJ2-2|TRBD1|TRBV2
CASRGTGGGTGELFF
TGTGCCAGCAGGGGGACAGGGGGCGGCACCGGGGAGCTGTTTTTT
>.|TRBJ1-1|.|TRBV9
CASSPSTVRTEAFF
TGTGCCAGCAGCCCATCGACCGTGCGTACTGAAGCTTTCTTT
>.|TRBJ2-1|TRBD2|TRBV28
CASSSPGTSGWNEQFF
TGTGCCAGCAGTTCTCCCGGGACTAGCGGCTGGAATGAGCAGTTCTTC
>once|TRBJ2-3|.|TRBV5-4
CASSLAGTTSTDTQYF
TGTGCCAGCAGCTTGGCAGGTACCACTAGCACAGATACGCAGTATTTT
>.|TRBJ2-1|.|TRBV5-3
CARSRKQGFVHEQFF
TGTGCCAGAAGCCGTAAACAGGGTTTTGTCCATGAGCAGTTCTTC
>.|TRBJ1-2|.|TRBV27
CASSLSRGGYGYTF
TGTGCCAGCAGTCTCTCCAGGGGAGGCTATGGCTACACCTTC
>.|TRBJ1-2|.|TRBV5-6
CASSRIGARGYTF
TGTGCCAGCAGCCGGATAGGGGCGAGGGGCTACACCTTC
>.|TRBJ2-1|.|TRBV19
CASRGGGSYNEQFF
TGTGCCAGTCGAGGAGGTGGGAGCTACAATGAGCAGTTCTTC
>.|TRBJ2-1|.|TRBV18
CASSLAGMGYNEQFF
TGTGCCAGCTCCCTCGCGGGAATGGGTTACAATGAGCAGTTCTTC
>.|TRBJ2-7|TRBD2|TRBV28
CASSPGYSGSSYEQYF
TGTGCCAGCAGCCCTGGTTATAGCGGGAGCTCCTACGAGCAGTACTTC
>.|TRBJ2-2|TRBD2|TRBV27
CASSLFPSGFANTGELFF
TGTGCCAGCAGTTTATTCCCTAGCGGGTTCGCGAACACCGGGGAGCTGTTTTTT
>.|TRBJ2-3|.|TRBV30
CAWAGLRADTQYF
TGTGCCTGGGCCGGGTTGAGGGCAGATACGCAGTATTTT
>.|TRBJ2-7|TRBD2|TRBV5-1
CASSQGLAGGHYEQYF
TGCGCCAGCAGCCAGGGACTAGCGGGAGGGCACTACGAGCAGTACTTC
>.|TRBJ2-1|TRBD2|TRBV9
CASSVIAGGNLNEQFF
TGTGCCAGCAGCGTAATAGCGGGAGGGAATTTAAATGAGCAGTTCTTC
>.|TRBJ2-7|.|TRBV10-3
CAISVRGTGRGRVSYEQYF
TGTGCCATCAGTGTAAGGGGGACTGGGAGGGGACGGGTATCCTACGAGCAGTACTTC
>.|TRBJ1-2|TRBD1|TRBV28
CASRTGNYGYTF
TGTGCCAGCAGGACAGGGAACTATGGCTACACCTTC
>.|TRBJ2-3|.|TRBV6-1
CASHGRAGRTDTQYF
TGTGCCAGCCATGGCCGAGCAGGGCGCACAGATACGCAGTATTTT
>.|TRBJ2-7|TRBD1|TRBV2
CASRPGQGIRVQYF
TGTGCCAGCAGACCGGGACAGGGGATCCGTGTGCAGTACTTC
>.|TRBJ2-7|TRBD2|TRBV11-3
CASSFTSGSGYEQYF
TGTGCCAGCAGCTTCACTAGCGGGAGTGGGTACGAGCAGTACTTC
>.|TRBJ2-7|.|TRBV14
CASSRAGHYYEQYF
TGTGCCAGCAGCCGGGCGGGACACTACTACGAGCAGTACTTC
>.|TRBJ1-5|.|TRBV2
CASSDRRGYGNQPQHF
TGTGCCAGCAGTGATCGACGGGGGTATGGCAATCAGCCCCAGCATTTT
>.|TRBJ1-2|.|TRBV5-4
CASSLKGGGYTF
TGTGCCAGCAGCTTGAAAGGGGGTGGCTACACCTTC
>.|TRBJ1-3|TRBD1|TRBV28
CASSLRGLGNTIYF
TGTGCCAGCAGTCTCAGGGGGCTTGGAAACACCATATATTTT
>.|TRBJ1-5|.|TRBV5-1
CASSLGPGWNQPQHF
TGCGCCAGCAGCTTGGGCCCAGGGTGGAATCAGCCCCAGCATTTT
>.|TRBJ1-1|.|TRBV9
CASSVDLNTEAFF
TGTGCCAGCAGCGTAGATCTAAACACTGAAGCTTTCTTT
>.|TRBJ1-1|.|TRBV19
CASTLSGRGLGTEAFF
TGTGCCAGTACACTTTCCGGTAGGGGTTTGGGCACTGAGGCTTTCTTT
>.|TRBJ1-4|.|TRBV5-1
CASKQGSGRWEKLFF
TGCGCCAGCAAGCAAGGGTCCGGACGTTGGGAAAAACTGTTTTTT
>.|TRBJ2-3|TRBD1|TRBV7-9
CASSLDRGSTDTQYF
TGTGCCAGCAGCTTAGACAGGGGGAGCACAGATACGCAGTATTTT
>.|TRBJ1-1|.|TRBV30
CAWSQDTPSAFF
TGTGCCTGGAGCCAGGACACCCCAAGCGCTTTCTTT
>few|TRBJ2-5|.|TRBV20-1
CTSGGPETQYF
TGCACTTCAGGGGGGCCAGAGACCCAGTACTTC
>.|TRBJ1-4|TRBD1|TRBV5-1
CASSLGQGREKLFF
TGCGCCAGCAGCTTGGGACAGGGACGTGAAAAACTGTTTTTT
>.|TRBJ1-1|.|TRBV9
CASSSSRESNTEAFF
TGTGCCAGCAGCTCTAGCAGGGAGTCGAACACTGAAGCTTTCTTT
>.|TRBJ2-7|TRBD1|TRBV30
CAWSGQGGYEQYF
TGTGCCTGGAGCGGACAGGGGGGGTACGAGCAGTACTTC
>once|TRBJ2-7|TRBD2|TRBV2
CASTQGAGANSEQYF
TGTGCCAGCACTCAAGGGGCGGGAGCCAATAGCGAGCAGTACTTC
>.|TRBJ2-4|TRBD2|TRBV5-5
CASSSRGEFQYF
TGTGCCAGCAGCTCCCGGGGGGAGTTCCAGTACTTC
>.|TRBJ1-2|.|TRBV28
CASSRRGGYTF
TGTGCCAGCAGTCGACGGGGGGGCTACACCTTC
>.|TRBJ1-2|.|TRBV6-6
CASSYGGDYGYTF
TGTGCCAGCAGTTACGGGGGCGACTATGGCTACACCTTC
>.|TRBJ1-5|.|TRBV28
CASSFWSQPQHF
TGTGCCAGCAGTTTCTGGAGTCAGCCCCAGCATTTT
>.|TRBJ2-1|.|TRBV18
CASYRGGRSYNEQFF
TGTGCCAGCTACAGGGGAGGGAGATCCTACAATGAGCAGTTCTTC
>once|TRBJ2-3|TRBD1|TRBV4-1
CASSQGDRTSTDTQYF
TGCGCCAGCAGCCAAGGGGACAGAACTAGCACAGATACGCAGTATTTT
>.|TRBJ2-3|.|TRBV6-6
CASSYRGRATDTQYF
TGTGCCAGCAGTTACCGCGGCAGGGCAACAGATACGCAGTATTTT
>.|TRBJ2-2|TRBD1|TRBV2
CASSPSGQGAGELFF
TGTGCCAGCAGTCCTTCAGGACAGGGGGCCGGGGAGCTGTTTTTT
>.|TRBJ2-7|.|TRBV5-1
CASSLAQSSYEQYF
TGCGCCAGCAGCTTGGCACAAAGCTCCTACGAGCAGTACTTC